This T cell receptor beta chain is drawn from a study of shared clonotypes between healthy human individuals. Profiled with immunoSEQ multiplex PCR; TCRdb holds only in-frame clones, not every one. The profile covers some 1.5 million clones, with approximately 98% appearing a single time and about 0.45% taken by the ten largest. Sequencing used naive CD4+ T cells sorted from blood. Subset indicated: CD45RA+ positively selected. This clonotype originated in a man aged 25 to 45 in good health.

The CDR3 protein is CASSLQGQHQPQHF. The CDR3, as DNA: TGTGCCAGCAGTTTACAAGGCCAACATCAGCCCCAGCATTTT. This sequence joins TRBV27 and TRBJ1-5; D remains ambiguous. The V gene's germline CDR1 is MNHEY and CDR2 SMNVEV (reference sequence). The CDR3 is 14 residues long. The V end was cut by 2 bases, the J end by 5 bases, with 10 bases between.